This T cell receptor beta chain was observed in a study of shared clonotypes between healthy human individuals. Overall study results and limits: Donors were few, which limited the genetic and exposure-history diversity represented. With a handful of donors compared, approximately 5% of naive CD4 clonotypes were shared.

Produced via immunoSEQ multiplex PCR; TCRdb's table is partial and in-frame only. The sample includes about 1.5 million clones, approximately 98% of them seen just once. Regarding this clone: Antigen: not known.

There are 11 residues in the CDR3. CDR1 and CDR2 (germline): DFQATT, SNEGSKA (reference sequence). Trimming took off 3 bases at V and 7 bases at J, with 6 bases between the two ends. What was sequenced was naive CD4+ T cells sorted from blood. Stated subset: CD45RA+ positively selected. The sequence was obtained from a man aged 25-45 years in good health. The chain uses TRBV20-1 and TRBJ2-2; D is uncertain. The CDR3 DNA is TGCAGTGCTAGGGGGTACGGGGAGCTGTTTTTT. Its translation: CSARGYGELFF.